These 17 T cell receptor beta chains share one sample of origin, sequenced in a study of T cell clonality in common variable immunodeficiency. Study findings and constraints: In common variable immunodeficiency, TCR beta chains reportedly carried fewer deletions and N-nucleotide insertions.

These receptors have no identified antigens. The repertoire was sequenced with immunoSEQ multiplex PCR; TCRdb's copy has only in-frame clones and lacks some. The sample was found to contain roughly 16,000 clones, and every one recurs. Sequencing was done on a sample of peripheral blood mononuclear cells. These receptors originate from a human donor with common variable immunodeficiency.

This clone was detected a few times. The DNA ends 3 residues before the CDR3 does, and the rest of the CDR3 is filled in from the germline J gene. V and J are TRBV7-9 and TRBJ1-1; 11 bases match TRBD1. Germline trimming cut 4 bases from V and 1 base from J; bases unmatched to any gene: 2. The CDR3 covers 15 residues. Germline V gene lookup returns CDR1 SEHNR and CDR2 FQNEAQ (reference sequence). The part of the CDR3 DNA that was read is TGTGCCAGCAGCTGGGGACAGGGGGGGAACACTGAA. This sequence encodes CASSWGQGGNTE. The full CDR3 is CASSWGQGGNTEAFF.

A remark on this clone: A read error may account for a junction end that differs from germline. The observed sequence ends 3 residues before the CDR3 terminus, with the missing tail filled in from the germline J gene. This chain uses TRBV18 with TRBJ1-4; a weak D match, TRBD1 (5 bases). In germline, CDR1 is KGHSH, CDR2 LQKENI. The CDR3 is 15 amino acids. The DNA read from the CDR3 is TGTGCCAGCTCACCGAGGGGCGGAACTAAGGAAAAA. Its translation is CASSPRGGTKEK. The full CDR3 reads CASSPRGGTKEKLFF. The complete variable domain, with remaining parts taken from reference TRBV18 and TRBJ1-4, reads NAGVMQNPRHLVRRRGQEARLRCSPMKGHSHVYWYRQLPEEGLKFMVYLQKENIIDESGMPKERFSAEFPKEGPSILRIQQVVRGDSAAYFCASSPRGGTKEKLFFGSGTQLSVL.

This clone has a handful of counts. Read sequence stops 3 residues before the CDR3 end, and the germline J gene provides the missing end. The chain combines TRBV7-2 with TRBJ2-5; TRBD1 or TRBD2 may be the D gene (5 bases each). Germline V gene lookup returns CDR1 SGHTA and CDR2 FQGNSA. This CDR3 has 14 residues. V lost 3 bases and J lost 5, with 13 bases in between. The CDR3 DNA, read in part, is TGTGCCAGCAGCTTCGATAGAGGGGTGGAGACC. Translated, it gives CASSFDRGVET. The CDR3 in full is CASSFDRGVETQYF. The whole variable domain, remainder taken from reference TRBV7-2 and TRBJ2-5, is GAGVSQSPSNKVTEKGKDVELRCDPISGHTALYWYRQSLGQGLEFLIYFQGNSAPDKSGLPSDRFSAERTGGSVSTLTIQRTQQEDSAVYLCASSFDRGVETQYFGPGTRLLVL.

Points on this clone: The DNA ends 3 residues before the CDR3 does, and the rest of the CDR3 is filled in from the germline J gene. The chain couples TRBV10-2 to TRBJ1-3; 7 positions agree with TRBD1. J lost 0 bases, V lost 6 bases, and 5 bases had no gene match. The CDR3 is made up of 15 amino acids. Germline V lookup: CDR1 WSHSY, CDR2 SAAADI. Here the CDR3 reads CASSAGDSSGNTIYF. The covered CDR3 bases are TGCGCCAGCAGCGCTGGGGACAGCTCTGGAAACACC.

The sequenced part of the CDR3 DNA is TGTGCCAGCAGCTTGACAGTGAACACCGGGGAG. The encoded protein is CASSLTVNTGE. The whole CDR3 protein reads CASSLTVNTGELFF. The chain recombines TRBV7-9 with TRBJ2-2; D perhaps matches TRBD1 (5 bases). The read falls 3 residues short of the CDR3 end, and the missing part is taken from the germline J gene. The germline V and J ends were trimmed by 3 bases and 1 base, with 6 bases remaining between them. Germline V CDR1 and CDR2: SEHNR, FQNEAQ (reference sequence). The CDR3 has 14 amino acids.

This clone was observed many times. The CDR3 end lies 3 residues beyond the end of the read and is filled in from the germline J gene. The J gene is TRBJ1-1, the V gene TRBV5-1; TRBD1 matches at 8 bases. The V gene end was trimmed by 9 bases and the J gene end by 7 bases; junction bases not matched to a gene: 11. Germline V CDR1 and CDR2: SGHRS, YFSETQ. There are 13 residues in the CDR3. Here the CDR3 reads CATRLTGANEAFF. CDR3 bases read: TGCGCCACCCGTCTGACAGGGGCGAATGAA.

Only a few counts were recorded for this clone. The CDR3 DNA, read in part, is TGTGCCAGCAGGGGGACAGGGAATTATCTTGGC. Its protein product is CASRGTGNYLG. The complete CDR3 reads CASRGTGNYLGYTF. The chain combines TRBV2 with TRBJ1-2; 9 bases fit TRBD1. The CDR3 is cut off 3 residues early in the read; its end comes from the germline J gene. Losses at the gene ends were 6 bases for V and 7 bases for J; bases not matched to a gene: 9. Germline V lookup: CDR1 SNHLY, CDR2 FYNNEI. This CDR3 spans 14 amino acids.

The covered CDR3 bases are TGTGCCAGTAGTATAGCAACGAACACCGGGGAG. Its translation: CASSIATNTGE. The whole CDR3 reads CASSIATNTGELFF. V usage is TRBV19 and J usage is TRBJ2-2, with D hard to call. The sequence runs out 3 residues before the end of the CDR3; the remainder is reconstructed from the germline J gene. CDR1 and CDR2 from the germline V gene are LNHDA and SQIVND (reference sequence). The V end was cut by 1 base, the J end by 0 bases, with 3 bases between. The CDR3 sequence is 14 residues long.

In this sample, this clone turned up a few times. Sequencing ends 3 residues short of the CDR3 end; the germline J gene provides the rest. At the DNA level, this CDR3 is encoded by other sequences in the same sample as well. This rearrangement joins TRBV30 to TRBJ1-6, with 11 bases aligning to TRBD1. Germline CDR1 reads GTSNPN; CDR2 reads SVGIG (reference sequence). The V and J ends lost 1 base and 10 bases, in that order; junction bases with no gene match: 6. There are 15 residues in the CDR3. The CDR3 loop reads CAWSEGTGGGSPLHF. The DNA read from the CDR3 is TGTGCCTGGAGTGAAGGGACAGGGGGTGGGTCACCC.

Regarding this clone: The read ends 3 residues early relative to the CDR3; the germline J gene fills the gap. The chain employs TRBV19 and TRBJ1-5; 7 bases fit TRBD1. Trimming at V came to 5 bases and at J to 6 bases, leaving 4 bases not matched to a gene. Germline lookup yields CDR1 LNHDA and CDR2 SQIVND (reference sequence). The CDR3 covers 13 residues. The sequenced part of the CDR3 DNA is TGTGCCAGTAGTTGGTCAGGGGGTCAGCCC. This translates into CASSWSGGQP. The full CDR3 sequence reads CASSWSGGQPQHF.

As regards this clone: The CDR3 extends 3 residues past the end of the read, so its final part is completed from the germline J gene. The chain combines TRBV30 with TRBJ2-1, with a possible D match to TRBD1 (5 bases). The ends were cut back, 0 bases at V and 3 bases at J, with 12 bases in the middle. The CDR3 consists of 15 residues. The germline V gene encodes CDR1 GTSNPN and CDR2 SVGIG (reference sequence). CDR3 DNA, as far as it was read: TGTGCCTGGAGTGTATATGGGGCACTCTACAATGAG. Translation gives CAWSVYGALYNE. The complete CDR3 protein is CAWSVYGALYNEQFF.

The covered CDR3 bases are TGTGCCAGCAGTGTTTCGACAGAAAGGAATTCACCC. It translates to CASSVSTERNSP. The full CDR3 reads CASSVSTERNSPLHF. The chain has TRBV6-1 and TRBJ1-6; TRBD1 is a possible D gene (5 bases). The read stops 3 residues short of the end of the CDR3; the missing end is completed from the germline J gene. Germline V gives CDR1 MNHNS, CDR2 SASEGT. V gave up 4 bases and J gave up 7 bases, with 14 bases separating them. This CDR3 comprises 15 residues.

This clone was counted only a few times. The read ends 3 residues early relative to the CDR3; the germline J gene fills the gap. V gene TRBV2 combines with J gene TRBJ2-7; 11 positions agree with TRBD1. This CDR3 has 14 residues. The ends lost 6 bases at V and 6 bases at J; junction bases unmatched: 7. Germline CDR1 and CDR2: SNHLY and FYNNEI. CDR3 sequence: CASRHGQGAREQYF. The covered CDR3 bases are TGTGCCAGCAGACACGGACAGGGGGCGCGCGAG. Supplemented by reference TRBV2 and TRBJ2-7, the full variable domain reads EPEVTQTPSHQVTQMGQEVILRCVPISNHLYFYWYRQILGQKVEFLVSFYNNEISEKSEIFDDQFSVERPDGSNFTLKIRSTKLEDSAMYFCASRHGQGAREQYFGPGTRLTVT.

This clone was picked up many times. The CDR3 end is not reached by the read, which stops 3 residues before it; the germline J gene fills it in. This chain joins TRBV20-1 and TRBJ1-1; D gene unclear. Trimming removed 7 bases from V and 4 bases from J, with 13 bases in between. The CDR3 consists of 12 residues. The germline CDR1 and CDR2 sequences are DFQATT and SNEGSKA (reference sequence). The CDR3 DNA, read in part, is TGCAGTGTGATAGGGCGCGTCACTGAA. Residues: CSVIGRVTE. The CDR3 in full is CSVIGRVTEAFF.

In regard to this clone: The CDR3 goes on 3 residues after the read ends, and that part is filled in from the germline J gene. The gene calls are TRBV7-9 and TRBJ1-5, with a tentative D call TRBD1 (5 bases). Per germline, CDR1 SEHNR and CDR2 FQNEAQ (reference sequence). The CDR3 is made up of 14 amino acids. V lost 3 bases and J 4 bases, leaving 10 bases between the germline ends. The DNA read from the CDR3 is TGTGCCAGCAGCTTTTCAGGGTCGAATCAGCCC. Its translation: CASSFSGSNQP. The full CDR3 protein reads CASSFSGSNQPQHF.

This clone was recorded many times. The CDR3 extends 3 residues past the end of the read, so its final part is completed from the germline J gene. This chain joins TRBV20-1 and TRBJ2-1, with TRBD2 matching 8 bases. Per germline, CDR1 DFQATT and CDR2 SNEGSKA (reference sequence). The trim removed 0 bases at V and 6 bases at J, leaving 10 bases unmatched. There are 16 residues in the CDR3. The sequenced part of the CDR3 DNA is TGCAGTGCTAGAGATCCGGACGGGGGGGCCTCCAATGAG. This encodes CSARDPDGGASNE. The full CDR3 is CSARDPDGGASNEQFF.

This clone was seen at least ten times. The read comes to an end 3 residues before the CDR3 does, leaving the germline J gene to fill in the end. The chain recombines TRBV5-6 with TRBJ2-7; TRBD1 is a possible D gene (6 bases). The ends were cut back, 3 bases at V and 3 bases at J, with 7 bases in the middle. Germline loops: CDR1 SGHDT, CDR2 YYEEEE. This CDR3 is built from 12 residues. The sequenced CDR3 bases are TGTGCCAGCAGCTGGACAGTCTACGAG. This codes for CASSWTVYE. The full CDR3 protein is CASSWTVYEQYF. Full variable domain (rest looked up from reference TRBV5-6 and TRBJ2-7): DAGVTQSPTHLIKTRGQQVTLRCSPKSGHDTVSWYQQALGQGPQFIFQYYEEEERQRGNFPDRFSGHQFPNYSSELNVNALLLGDSALYLCASSWTVYEQYFGPGTRLTVT.